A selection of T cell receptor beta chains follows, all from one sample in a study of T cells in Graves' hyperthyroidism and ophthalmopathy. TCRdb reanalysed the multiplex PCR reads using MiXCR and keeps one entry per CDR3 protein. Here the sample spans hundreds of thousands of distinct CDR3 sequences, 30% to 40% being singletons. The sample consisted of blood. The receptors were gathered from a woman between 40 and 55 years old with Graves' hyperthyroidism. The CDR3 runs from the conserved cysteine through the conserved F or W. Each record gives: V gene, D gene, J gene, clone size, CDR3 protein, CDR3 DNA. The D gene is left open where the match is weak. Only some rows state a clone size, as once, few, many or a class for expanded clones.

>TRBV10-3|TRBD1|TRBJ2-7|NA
CACTRDSSSYEQYF
TGTGCCTGTACCCGGGACAGTTCCTCCTACGAGCAGTACTTC
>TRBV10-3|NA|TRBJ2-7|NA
CAISATSYEQHF
TGTGCCATCAGTGCTACAAGCTACGAGCAGCACTTC
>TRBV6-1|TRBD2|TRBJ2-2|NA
CASSLSPGNGLVLGGELFF
TGTGCCAGCAGCCTAAGCCCAGGGAACGGACTAGTCTTGGGCGGGGAGCTGTTTTTT
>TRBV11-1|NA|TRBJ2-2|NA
CASSSAYRGTNTGELFF
TGTGCCAGCAGCTCCGCGTACCGGGGGACGAACACCGGGGAGCTGTTTTTT
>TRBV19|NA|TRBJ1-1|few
CASSLRGSEAFF
TGTGCCAGTAGTCTGAGGGGTAGTGAAGCTTTCTTT
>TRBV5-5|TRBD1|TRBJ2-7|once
CASSLSGQTSYEQCF
TGTGCCAGCAGCTTGTCGGGACAGACCTCCTACGAGCAGTGCTTC
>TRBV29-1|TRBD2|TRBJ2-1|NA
CSVIPSGYNEQFF
TGCAGCGTTATCCCTAGCGGCTACAATGAGCAGTTCTTC
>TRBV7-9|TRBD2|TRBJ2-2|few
CASSQSGTSPTGELFF
TGCGCCAGCAGCCAGAGCGGGACTAGCCCCACCGGGGAGCTGTTTTTT
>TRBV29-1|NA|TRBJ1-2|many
CSVPSQQGDYGYTF
TGCAGCGTCCCAAGCCAGCAGGGCGACTATGGCTACACCTTC
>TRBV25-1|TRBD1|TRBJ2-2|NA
CASTRTGNTGELFF
TGTGCCAGCACCAGGACAGGGAACACCGGGGAGCTGTTTTTT
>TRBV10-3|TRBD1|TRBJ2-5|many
CAISARTGSETQYF
TGTGCCATCAGTGCCCGGACAGGGAGCGAGACCCAGTACTTC
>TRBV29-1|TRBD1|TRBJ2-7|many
CSVRTGSAYEQYF
TGCAGCGTCCGGACAGGGTCGGCTTACGAGCAGTACTTC
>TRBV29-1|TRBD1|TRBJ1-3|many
CSVTVPGQLNTIYF
TGCAGCGTGACCGTTCCGGGACAGCTAAACACCATATATTTT
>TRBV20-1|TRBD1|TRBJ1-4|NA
CSATAGTGGEKLFF
TGCAGTGCGACGGCCGGGACAGGGGGGGAAAAACTGTTTTTT
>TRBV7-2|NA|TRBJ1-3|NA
CASSWDGQSTIYF
TGTGCCAGCAGCTGGGACGGGCAGAGCACCATATATTTT
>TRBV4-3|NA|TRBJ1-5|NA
CASSQDLAGFGDNQPQHF
TGCGCCAGCAGCCAAGATCTGGCAGGGTTCGGGGACAATCAGCCCCAGCATTTT
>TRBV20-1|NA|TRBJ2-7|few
CSARGPKLSYEQYF
TGCAGTGCTAGGGGCCCGAAGCTATCCTACGAGCAGTACTTC
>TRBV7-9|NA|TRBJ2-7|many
CASSLVNSFAAYEQYF
TGTGCCAGCAGCTTAGTGAACAGCTTTGCAGCCTACGAGCAGTACTTC
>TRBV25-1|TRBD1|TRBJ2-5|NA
CASSTRFRDSSQETQYF
TGTGCCAGCAGCACCCGATTCCGGGACAGCTCACAAGAGACCCAGTACTTC
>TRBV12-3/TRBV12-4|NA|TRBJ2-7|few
CASSPTQVSYEQYF
TGTGCCAGCAGTCCGACGCAGGTTTCCTACGAGCAGTACTTC
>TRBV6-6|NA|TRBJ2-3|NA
CASRPDNLGTQYF
TGTGCCAGCAGGCCGGACAACCTAGGTACGCAGTATTTT
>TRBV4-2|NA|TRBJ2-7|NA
CASSQRLDLSYEQYF
TGTGCCAGCAGCCAACGGCTGGATCTCTCCTACGAGCAGTACTTC
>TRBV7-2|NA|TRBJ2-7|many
CASSFLATYEQYF
TGTGCCAGCAGCTTCCTAGCTACCTACGAGCAGTACTTC
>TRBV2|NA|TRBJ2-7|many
CASSEGGRNEQYF
TGTGCCAGCAGTGAAGGAGGTAGGAATGAGCAGTACTTC
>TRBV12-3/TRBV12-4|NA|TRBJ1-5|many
CASSFGNQPQHF
TGTGCCAGCAGTTTTGGCAATCAGCCCCAGCATTTT
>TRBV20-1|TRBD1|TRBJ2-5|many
CSARGPGQGEAQYF
TGCAGTGCTAGAGGACCTGGACAGGGCGAGGCCCAGTACTTC
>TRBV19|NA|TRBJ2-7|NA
CATNPGTASYVQYF
TGTGCCACCAACCCCGGGACGGCATCCTACGTGCAGTACTTC
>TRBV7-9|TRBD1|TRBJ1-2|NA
CASSPRQGDLNYGYTF
TGTGCCAGCAGCCCACGACAGGGGGACCTCAACTATGGCTACACCTTC
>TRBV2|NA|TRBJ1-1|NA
CASIPRGENTEAFF
TGTGCCAGCATCCCCCGGGGAGAGAACACTGAAGCTTTCTTT
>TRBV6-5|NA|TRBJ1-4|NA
CASSSPPFREKLFF
TGTGCCAGCAGTTCGCCGCCGTTCCGCGAAAAACTGTTTTTT
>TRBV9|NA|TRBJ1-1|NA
CASSAILGGAEAFF
TGTGCCAGCAGCGCGATTCTCGGAGGAGCTGAAGCTTTCTTT
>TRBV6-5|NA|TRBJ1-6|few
CASSPRRCGVNSPLHF
TGTGCCAGCAGTCCCCGCAGGTGTGGGGTTAATTCACCCCTCCACTTT
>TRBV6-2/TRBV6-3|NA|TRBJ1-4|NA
CASQWDEKLFF
TGTGCCTCCCAGTGGGATGAAAAACTGTTTTTT
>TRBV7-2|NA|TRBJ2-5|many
CASSLTSDPRGETQYF
TGTGCCAGCAGCTTAACGTCCGACCCCCGGGGAGAGACCCAGTACTTC
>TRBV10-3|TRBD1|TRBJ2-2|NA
CAISVRDRGPTGELFF
TGTGCCATCAGTGTCCGGGACAGGGGTCCCACCGGGGAGCTGTTTTTT
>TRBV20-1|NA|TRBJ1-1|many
CSAMVGAEAFF
TGCAGTGCTATGGTTGGGGCTGAAGCTTTCTTT
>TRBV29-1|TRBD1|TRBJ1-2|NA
CSVRRQGDFYGYTF
TGCAGCGTCAGAAGACAGGGTGACTTCTATGGCTACACCTTC
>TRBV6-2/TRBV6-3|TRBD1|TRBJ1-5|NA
CASREGTALRVPQHF
TGTGCCAGCAGGGAGGGGACAGCCCTACGGGTGCCCCAGCATTTT
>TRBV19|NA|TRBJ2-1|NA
CASSIGGTGQFF
TGTGCCAGTAGTATAGGAGGCACTGGGCAGTTCTTC
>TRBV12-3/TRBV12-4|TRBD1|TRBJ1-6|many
CASSQGTAINPHF
TGTGCCAGCAGTCAAGGGACAGCGATCAACCCTCACTTT
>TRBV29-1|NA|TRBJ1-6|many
CSVSEGTVNSPLHF
TGCAGCGTTTCCGAAGGGACTGTTAATTCACCCCTCCACTTT
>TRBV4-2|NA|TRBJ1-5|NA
CASSQEAGQGGQPQHF
TGTGCCAGCAGCCAAGAAGCGGGGCAGGGTGGTCAGCCCCAGCATTTT
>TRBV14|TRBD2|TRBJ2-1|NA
CASSRLAGGGNEQFF
TGTGCCAGCAGCCGGCTAGCGGGAGGAGGGAATGAGCAGTTCTTC
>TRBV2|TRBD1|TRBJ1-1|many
CASRYRGKDTEAFF
TGTGCCAGCAGATACAGGGGAAAGGACACTGAAGCTTTCTTT
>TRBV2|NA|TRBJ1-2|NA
CASRENEGGYTF
TGTGCCAGCAGGGAGAACGAAGGGGGCTACACCTTC
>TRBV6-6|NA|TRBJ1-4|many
CASSLMGKLFF
TGTGCCAGCAGTTTGATGGGAAAACTGTTTTTT
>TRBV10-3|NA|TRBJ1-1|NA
CASSRTRNTEAFF
TGTGCCAGCAGTCGAACCAGGAACACTGAAGCTTTCTTT
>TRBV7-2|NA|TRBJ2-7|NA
CASSLEWGTRVEQYF
TGTGCCAGCAGCTTAGAATGGGGTACAAGGGTCGAGCAGTACTTC
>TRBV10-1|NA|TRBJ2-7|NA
CASSEYSTAYEQYF
TGCGCCAGCAGTGAGTATTCGACAGCCTACGAGCAGTACTTC
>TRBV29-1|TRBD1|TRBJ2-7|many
CSVVRGREQYF
TGCAGCGTTGTAAGGGGGCGGGAGCAGTACTTC
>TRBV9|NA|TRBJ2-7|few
CASSAAPEHGYEQYF
TGTGCCAGCAGCGCCGCCCCAGAGCATGGGTACGAGCAGTACTTC
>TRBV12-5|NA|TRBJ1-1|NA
CASGLDEAEAFF
TGTGCTAGTGGGTTAGACGAGGCTGAAGCTTTCTTT
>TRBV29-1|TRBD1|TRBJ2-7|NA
CSPSGQHYEQYF
TGCAGCCCCTCGGGACAGCACTACGAGCAGTACTTC
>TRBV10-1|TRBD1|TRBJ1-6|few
CASSPGQITSPLHF
TGCGCCAGCAGTCCGGGACAGATAACTTCACCCCTCCACTTT
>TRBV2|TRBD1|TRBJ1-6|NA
CASRPGQGANSPLHF
TGTGCCAGCAGGCCGGGACAGGGGGCCAATTCACCCCTCCACTTT
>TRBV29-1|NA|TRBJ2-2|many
CSVFRGSTGELFF
TGCAGCGTTTTTCGGGGTTCCACCGGGGAGCTGTTTTTT
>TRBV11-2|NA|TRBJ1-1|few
CASSLDRKREAFF
TGTGCCAGCAGCTTAGATCGGAAAAGAGAGGCTTTCTTT
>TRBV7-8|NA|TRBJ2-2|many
CASSLGASPNTGELFF
TGTGCCAGCAGCTTAGGCGCAAGCCCGAACACCGGGGAGCTGTTTTTT
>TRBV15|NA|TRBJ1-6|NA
CATSRDRDMGNSPLHF
TGTGCCACCAGCAGGGATCGGGACATGGGGAATTCACCCCTCCACTTT
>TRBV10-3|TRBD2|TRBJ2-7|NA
CAISRSGAYSYEQYF
TGTGCCATCAGTCGTAGCGGGGCCTACTCCTACGAGCAGTACTTC